Shown below are 3 T cell receptor beta chains from a single sample sequenced in a study of blood T cell repertoires in COVID-19. Measured with immunoSEQ multiplex PCR; TCRdb has only the in-frame clones, and not every one. The sample has some 110,000 clones, 65% to 80% seen once; the top ten hold around 5.9%. The specimen sequenced was peripheral blood. The receptors derive from a man aged 70-80 years with acute or convalescent COVID-19.

The J gene is TRBJ2-7, the V gene TRBV5-5, with 10 bases matching TRBD1. The germline CDR1 and CDR2 sequences are SGHKS and YYEKEE (reference sequence). V shed 4 bases and J 4 bases; nucleotides not matched to a gene: 5. The CDR3 is 14 residues long. The CDR3 here is CASSPTGGGYEQYF. The CDR3 region has the DNA TGTGCCAGCAGCCCGACAGGGGGCGGGTACGAGCAGTACTTC.

The rearrangement uses TRBV5-1 and TRBJ1-2, with TRBD1 matching 7 bases. Losses at the gene ends were 5 bases for V and 6 bases for J; bases not matched to a gene: 10. Germline lookup yields CDR1 SGHRS and CDR2 YFSETQ. The CDR3 runs to 14 residues. The CDR3 reads CASRWQGVSDGYTF. The CDR3 DNA follows: TGCGCCAGCAGATGGCAGGGGGTCAGTGATGGCTACACCTTC.

This chain uses TRBV19 with TRBJ2-1; D not resolved. The CDR3 runs to 18 residues. Per the germline V gene, CDR1 is LNHDA and CDR2 is SQIVND (reference sequence). V shed 1 base and J shed 2 bases, with 18 bases lying between them. The CDR3 is CASSIVYSSATTYNEQFF. The CDR3 DNA follows: TGTGCCAGTAGTATAGTCTACTCCAGCGCTACCACCTACAATGAGCAGTTCTTC.